This T cell receptor (beta chain) appears in the sequencing data of a study of blood T cells in healthy people across ages. Peripheral blood from each donor was collected in a volume of about 10 milliliters. Deletions cut 0 bases from V and 4 bases from J, with 16 bases between. The CDR3 length is 17 residues. Germline-derived CDR1 and CDR2 are SGDLS and YYNGEE. With regard to this clonotype: As yet, its antigen is unknown.

With a J-beta primer mix and a sample-barcoded 5' primer, a second PCR ran about 6 to 11 cycles. The authors tagged each cDNA molecule using a template-switch adaptor with 12 random nucleotides. TCRdb called the 5' RACE reads again in MiXCR, with one record for every CDR3 protein. The table includes around 850,000 distinct CDR3 sequences, about 37% detected once. Study observations and caveats: The unknown donor CMV status may have confounded expanded clonotype changes.

The rearrangement links TRBV9 to TRBJ2-2, with unresolved D. Sample: blood. The receptor was derived from a man between 18 and 29 years old in good health. CDR3 DNA: TGTGCCAGCAGCGTAGAATACCGCACTCACTTCACCGGGGAGCTGTTTTTT. Amino acid sequence: CASSVEYRTHFTGELFF.